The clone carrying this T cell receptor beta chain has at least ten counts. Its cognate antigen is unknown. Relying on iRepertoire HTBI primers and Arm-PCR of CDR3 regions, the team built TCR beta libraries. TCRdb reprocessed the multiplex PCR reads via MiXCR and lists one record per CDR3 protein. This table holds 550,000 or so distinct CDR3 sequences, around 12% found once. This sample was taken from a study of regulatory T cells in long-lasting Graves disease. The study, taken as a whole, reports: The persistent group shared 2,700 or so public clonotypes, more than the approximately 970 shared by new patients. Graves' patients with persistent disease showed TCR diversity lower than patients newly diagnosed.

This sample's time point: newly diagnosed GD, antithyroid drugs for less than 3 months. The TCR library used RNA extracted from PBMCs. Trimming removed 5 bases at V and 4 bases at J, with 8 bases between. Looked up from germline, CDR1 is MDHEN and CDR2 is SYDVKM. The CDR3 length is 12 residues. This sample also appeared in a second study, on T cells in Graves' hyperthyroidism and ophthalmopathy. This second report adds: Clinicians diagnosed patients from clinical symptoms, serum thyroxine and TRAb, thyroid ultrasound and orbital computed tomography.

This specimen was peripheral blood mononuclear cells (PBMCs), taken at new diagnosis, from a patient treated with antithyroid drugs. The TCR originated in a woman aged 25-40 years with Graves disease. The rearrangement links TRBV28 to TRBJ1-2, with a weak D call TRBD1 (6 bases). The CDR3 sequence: CASSTGTYGYTF. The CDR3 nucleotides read TGTGCCAGCAGTACAGGGACCTATGGCTACACCTTC.